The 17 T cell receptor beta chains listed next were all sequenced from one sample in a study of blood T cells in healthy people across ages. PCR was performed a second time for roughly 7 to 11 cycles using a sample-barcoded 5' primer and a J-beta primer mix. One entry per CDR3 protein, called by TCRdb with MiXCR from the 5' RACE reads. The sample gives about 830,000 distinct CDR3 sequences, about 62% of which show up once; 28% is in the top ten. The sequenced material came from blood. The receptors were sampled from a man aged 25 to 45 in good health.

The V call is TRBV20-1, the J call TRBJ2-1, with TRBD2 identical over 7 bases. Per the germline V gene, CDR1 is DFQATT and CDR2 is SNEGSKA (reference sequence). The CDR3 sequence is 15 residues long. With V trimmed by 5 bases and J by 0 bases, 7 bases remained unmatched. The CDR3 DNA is TGCAGTGCTGCCTCTATAGCGGGCTCCTACAATGAGCAGTTCTTC. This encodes CSAASIAGSYNEQFF.

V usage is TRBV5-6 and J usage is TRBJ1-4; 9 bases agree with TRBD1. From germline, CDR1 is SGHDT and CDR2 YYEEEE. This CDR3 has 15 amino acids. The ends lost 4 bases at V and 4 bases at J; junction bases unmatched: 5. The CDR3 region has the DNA TGTGCCAGCAGCGGGACGGGACAGGGTAATGAAAAACTGTTTTTT. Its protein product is CASSGTGQGNEKLFF.

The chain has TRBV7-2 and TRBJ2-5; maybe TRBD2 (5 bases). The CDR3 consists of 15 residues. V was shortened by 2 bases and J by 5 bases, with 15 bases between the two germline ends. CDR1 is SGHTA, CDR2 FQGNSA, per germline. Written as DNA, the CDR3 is TGTGCCAGCAGCTTATTGATCGGGGTCTGGGAGACCCAGTACTTC. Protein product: CASSLLIGVWETQYF.

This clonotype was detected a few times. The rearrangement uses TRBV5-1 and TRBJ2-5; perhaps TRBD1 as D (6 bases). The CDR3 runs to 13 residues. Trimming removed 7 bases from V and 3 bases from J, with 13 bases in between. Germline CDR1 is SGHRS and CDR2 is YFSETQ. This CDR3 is CASGNRVEETQYF. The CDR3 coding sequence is TGCGCCAGCGGAAACAGGGTAGAAGAGACCCAGTACTTC.

DNA of the CDR3: TGTGCCAGCAGTCCACAGGGCTGGGGCTCCTACGAGCAGTACTTC. Its protein is CASSPQGWGSYEQYF. The chain employs TRBV6-5 and TRBJ2-7; the D gene is possibly TRBD1 (6 bases). The germline gives CDR1 MNHEY, CDR2 SVGAGI. Trimming took 5 bases from V and 0 from J, leaving 14 bases between them. The CDR3 covers 15 residues.

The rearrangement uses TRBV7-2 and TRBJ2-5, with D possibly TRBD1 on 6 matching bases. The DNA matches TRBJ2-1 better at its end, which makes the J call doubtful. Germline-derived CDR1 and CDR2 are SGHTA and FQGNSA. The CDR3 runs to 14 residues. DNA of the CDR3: TGTGCCAGCAGCGGGCACAGGGACGGAGAGACCCAGTTCTTC. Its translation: CASSGHRDGETQFF.

The CDR3 DNA reads TGTGCCAGCAGCTTCGGCGGGCTCGGGGCCAACGTCCTGACTTTC. Translating it yields CASSFGGLGANVLTF. The J gene is TRBJ2-6, the V gene TRBV7-6; D is perhaps TRBD2 (5 bases). Germline loops: CDR1 SGHVS, CDR2 FNYEAQ. CDR3 size: 15 residues. Trimming removed 3 bases at V and 4 bases at J, with 10 bases between.

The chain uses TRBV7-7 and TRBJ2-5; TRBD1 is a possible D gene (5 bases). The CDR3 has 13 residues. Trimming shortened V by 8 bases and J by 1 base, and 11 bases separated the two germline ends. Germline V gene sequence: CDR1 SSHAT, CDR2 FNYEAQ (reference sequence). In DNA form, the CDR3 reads TGTGCCAGCGGGGCCAACCCCCAAGAGACCCAGTACTTC. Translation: CASGANPQETQYF.

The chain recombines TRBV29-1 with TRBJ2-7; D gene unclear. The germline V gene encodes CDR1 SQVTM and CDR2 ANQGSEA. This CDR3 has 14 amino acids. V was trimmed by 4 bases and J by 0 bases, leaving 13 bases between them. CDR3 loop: CSVALTGDSYEQYF. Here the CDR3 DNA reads TGCAGCGTTGCTTTGACGGGCGACTCCTACGAGCAGTACTTC.

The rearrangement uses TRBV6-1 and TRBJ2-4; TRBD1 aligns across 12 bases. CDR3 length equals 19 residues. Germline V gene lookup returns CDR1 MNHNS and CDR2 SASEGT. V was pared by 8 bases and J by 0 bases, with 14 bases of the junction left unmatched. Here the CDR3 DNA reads TGTGCCAGCGCCGCCGGGGACAGGGGGCTGGAGGAAGCCAAAAACATTCAGTACTTC. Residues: CASAAGDRGLEEAKNIQYF.

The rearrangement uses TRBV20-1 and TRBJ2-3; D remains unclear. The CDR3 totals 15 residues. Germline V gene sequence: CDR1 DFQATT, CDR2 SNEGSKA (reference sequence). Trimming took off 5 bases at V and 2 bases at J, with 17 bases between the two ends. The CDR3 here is CSARLYVGPTDTQYF. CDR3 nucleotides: TGCAGTGCTCGGCTATATGTGGGCCCCACAGATACGCAGTATTTT.

Here the CDR3 reads CASSGADSSAYEQYF. CDR3 coding DNA: TGTGCCAGCAGCGGAGCTGACAGTTCAGCCTACGAGCAGTACTTC. The V call is TRBV9, the J call TRBJ2-7, with D perhaps TRBD1 (5 bases). The germline V gene encodes CDR1 SGDLS and CDR2 YYNGEE. Trimming cost V 3 bases and J 2 bases, with 15 bases left between them. CDR3 size: 15 residues. Filled out from reference TRBV9 and TRBJ2-7, the complete variable domain reads DSGVTQTPKHLITATGQRVTLRCSPRSGDLSVYWYQQSLDQGLQFLIQYYNGEERAKGNILERFSAQQFPDLHSELNLSSLELGDSALYFCASSGADSSAYEQYFGPGTRLTVT.

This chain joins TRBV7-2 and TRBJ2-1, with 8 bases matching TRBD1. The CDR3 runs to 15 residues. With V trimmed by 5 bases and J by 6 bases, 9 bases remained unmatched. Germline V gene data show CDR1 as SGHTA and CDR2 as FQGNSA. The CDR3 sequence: CASSTGQGYFNEQFF. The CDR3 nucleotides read TGTGCCAGCAGCACCGGACAGGGATACTTCAATGAGCAGTTCTTC.

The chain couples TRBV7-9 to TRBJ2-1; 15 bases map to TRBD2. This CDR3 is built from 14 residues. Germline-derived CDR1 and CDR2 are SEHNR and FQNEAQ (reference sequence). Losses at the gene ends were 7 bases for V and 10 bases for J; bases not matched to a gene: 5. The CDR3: CASKPGLAGGEQFF. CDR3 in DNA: TGTGCCAGCAAACCGGGACTAGCGGGGGGAGAGCAGTTCTTC.

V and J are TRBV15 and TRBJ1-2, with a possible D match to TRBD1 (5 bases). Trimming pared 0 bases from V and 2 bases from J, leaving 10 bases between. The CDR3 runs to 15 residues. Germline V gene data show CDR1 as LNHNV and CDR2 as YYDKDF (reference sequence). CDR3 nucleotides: TGTGCCACCAGCAGAGAGTACGGGGCGAACTATGGCTACACCTTC. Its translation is CATSREYGANYGYTF.

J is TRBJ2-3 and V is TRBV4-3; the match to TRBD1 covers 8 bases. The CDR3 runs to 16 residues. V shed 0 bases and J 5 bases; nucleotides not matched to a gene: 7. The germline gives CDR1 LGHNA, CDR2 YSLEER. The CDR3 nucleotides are TGCGCCAGCAGCCAAGAGATTCAGGGGGCGCGAGATACGCAGTATTTT. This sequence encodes CASSQEIQGARDTQYF.

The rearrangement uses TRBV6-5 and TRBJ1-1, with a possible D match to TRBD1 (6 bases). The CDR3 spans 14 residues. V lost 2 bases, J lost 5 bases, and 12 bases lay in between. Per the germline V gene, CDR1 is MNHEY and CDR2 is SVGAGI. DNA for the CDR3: TGTGCCAGCAGTTACGTTGGGGGCTTGACTGAAGCTTTCTTT. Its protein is CASSYVGGLTEAFF.